Listed here are 26 T cell receptor beta chains from one sample, sequenced in a study of T cells in Graves' hyperthyroidism and ophthalmopathy. Regions amplified from RNA transcripts were the TCR beta CDR3 regions. HTBI primers drove first-round RT-PCR of the TCR CDR3. From the multiplex PCR reads, TCRdb called clonotypes with MiXCR, one entry per CDR3 protein. The data show around 350,000 distinct CDR3 sequences, with about a fifth seen just once and 3.7% held by the top ten. Sequenced sample: blood. Source of these receptors: a woman aged 18-29 years with Graves' hyperthyroidism.

This clonotype was seen ten or more times. The chain is built from TRBV3-1 and TRBJ1-1, with TRBD1 identical over 7 bases. Looked up from germline, CDR1 is LGHDT and CDR2 is YNNKEL (reference sequence). V was clipped by 2 bases and J by 11 bases; unmatched bases: 5. The CDR3 has 12 residues. The CDR3 nucleotides read TGTGCCAGCAGCCAACGATCAGGGGGGGCTTTCTTT. It is translated as CASSQRSGGAFF.

There are many counts of this clonotype. The genes are TRBV18 and TRBJ2-7, with 8 bases fitting TRBD1. Germline V CDR1 and CDR2: KGHSH, LQKENI. The trim removed 2 bases at V and 5 bases at J, leaving 8 bases unmatched. There are 15 residues in the CDR3. The CDR3 bases are TGTGCCAGCTCACCATTAACAGGGGGTCCAAACGAGCAGTACTTC. Its translation is CASSPLTGGPNEQYF.

This clonotype showed up just a few times. The chain uses TRBV3-1 and TRBJ2-2; 10 bases are shared with TRBD1. The V gene end was trimmed by 4 bases and the J gene end by 7 bases; junction bases not matched to a gene: 6. Germline V CDR1 and CDR2: LGHDT, YNNKEL (reference sequence). The CDR3 has 15 amino acids. This chain's CDR3 is CASSPRTGGIGELFF. The CDR3 DNA reads TGTGCCAGCAGCCCCCGGACAGGGGGGATCGGGGAGCTGTTTTTT.

The CDR3 loop reads CSACDRGRPGNTEAFF. In DNA form, the CDR3 reads TGCAGCGCATGTGACAGGGGGCGTCCGGGGAACACTGAAGCTTTCTTT. This chain joins TRBV29-1 and TRBJ1-1, with TRBD1 matching over 10 bases. V was clipped by 7 bases and J by 1 base; unmatched bases: 12. The CDR3 runs 16 residues. Germline assignment: CDR1 SQVTM and CDR2 ANQGSEA.

This clonotype was picked up many times. The chain couples TRBV6-1 to TRBJ2-5; D may match TRBD1 or TRBD2 (5 bases each). Looked up from germline, CDR1 is MNHNS and CDR2 is SASEGT. CDR3 length: 14 amino acids. Trimming took 2 bases from V and 3 from J, leaving 10 bases between them. The CDR3 loop reads CASSESMGEETQYF. In DNA, the CDR3 is TGTGCCAGCAGTGAATCTATGGGGGAAGAGACCCAGTACTTC.

The sample holds many counts of this clonotype. J is TRBJ1-5 and V is TRBV7-9; weak D call: TRBD1 (5 bases). The CDR3 loop spans 14 amino acids. In germline, CDR1 is SEHNR, CDR2 FQNEAQ (reference sequence). V dropped 5 bases and J dropped 5 bases, with 13 bases sitting between them. The CDR3 DNA follows: TGTGCCAGCAGCCGCTCAGGGCCTGATCAGCCCCAGCATTTT. This codes for CASSRSGPDQPQHF. The whole variable domain, filled in from reference TRBV7-9 and TRBJ1-5, reads DTGVSQNPRHKITKRGQNVTFRCDPISEHNRLYWYRQTLGQGPEFLTYFQNEAQLEKSRLLSDRFSAERPKGSFSTLEIQRTEQGDSAMYLCASSRSGPDQPQHFGDGTRLSIL.

The chain has TRBV20-1 and TRBJ2-7; no reliable D call. V lost 3 bases, J lost 6 bases, and 15 bases lay in between. The CDR3 spans 13 residues. The germline V gene encodes CDR1 DFQATT and CDR2 SNEGSKA (reference sequence). CDR3 residues: CSASRYQTSEQYF. The CDR3 nucleotides are TGCAGTGCTAGCCGGTACCAAACCTCCGAGCAGTACTTC.

There are many counts of this clonotype. The chain employs TRBV6-2 or TRBV6-3 and TRBJ2-7, with D perhaps assigned TRBD1 or TRBD2 (6 bases each). With 4 bases removed from V and 2 bases from J, the gap between germline ends came to 15 bases. The germline V gene encodes CDR1 MNHEY and CDR2 SVGEGT. CDR3 length: 15 amino acids. The CDR3 DNA reads TGTGCCAGCAGTTCCTCCGGGGGCCCTACCTACGAGCAGTACTTC. Protein product: CASSSSGGPTYEQYF.

This clonotype was seen ten or more times. The CDR3: CASSPPTGGGRDTEAFF. The CDR3 DNA follows: TGTGCCAGCTCACCACCCACCGGGGGAGGACGGGACACTGAAGCTTTCTTT. The chain employs TRBV18 and TRBJ1-1, with a tentative D call TRBD1 (5 bases). Germline loops: CDR1 KGHSH, CDR2 LQKENI. There are 17 residues in the CDR3. Trimming took off 0 bases at V and 3 bases at J, with 17 bases between the two ends.

At least ten counts were recorded for this clonotype. The chain carries TRBV9 and TRBJ2-5; TRBD2 is a possible D gene (7 bases). The germline V and J ends were trimmed by 0 bases and 5 bases, with 14 bases remaining between them. The CDR3 is 15 amino acids. Germline CDR1 reads SGDLS; CDR2 reads YYNGEE. CDR3 sequence reads: CASSVGGGALETQYF. For the CDR3, the DNA is TGTGCCAGCAGCGTAGGTGGGGGGGCCTTGGAGACCCAGTACTTC.

Of note for this clonotype: This clone may be a read error of a much larger clone one base away. The CDR3 here is CACSKTLAGGRNEQFF. The CDR3 nucleotides read TGTGCCTGCAGTAAAACCTTAGCGGGGGGGCGGAATGAGCAGTTCTTC. The chain combines TRBV6-1 with TRBJ2-1, with 11 bases aligning to TRBD2. In germline, CDR1 is MNHNS, CDR2 SASEGT. The CDR3 has 16 amino acids.

This clonotype was observed many times. This chain joins TRBV7-8 and TRBJ1-5; D remains ambiguous. The CDR3 has 15 residues. V shed 5 bases and J shed 2 bases, with 13 bases lying between them. Germline values: CDR1 SGHVS, CDR2 FQNEAQ. For the CDR3, the DNA is TGTGCCAGCAGCCCCCATCAAAGCCGCAATCAGCCCCAGCATTTT. Translated: CASSPHQSRNQPQHF. The full variable domain, with the rest looked up from reference TRBV7-8 and TRBJ1-5, is GAGVSQSPRYKVAKRGQDVALRCDPISGHVSLFWYQQALGQGPEFLTYFQNEAQLDKSGLPSDRFFAERPEGSVSTLKIQRTQQEDSAVYLCASSPHQSRNQPQHFGDGTRLSIL.

This clonotype was observed at least ten times. The rearrangement links TRBV28 to TRBJ1-3; D call uncertain. The CDR3 loop spans 11 amino acids. Deletions cut 6 bases from V and 14 bases from J, with 14 bases between. The germline CDR1 and CDR2 sequences are MDHEN and SYDVKM. The CDR3 DNA sequence: TGTGCCAGCAGCTATCCGGGGTCCCTATATTTT. The encoded protein is CASSYPGSLYF.

The chain has TRBV11-2 and TRBJ2-7; 10 bases agree with TRBD1. Germline assignment: CDR1 SGHAT and CDR2 FQNNGV. The V and J ends lost 1 base and 1 base, in that order; junction bases with no gene match: 10. This CDR3 has 18 amino acids. Here the CDR3 DNA reads TGTGCCAGCAGCTTAGTTGGACAGGGGGACCCGCCGTCCTACGAGCAGTACTTC. Translating gives CASSLVGQGDPPSYEQYF.

The sample holds many counts of this clonotype. The chain is built from TRBV15 and TRBJ1-5; D is perhaps TRBD1 (5 bases). This CDR3 has 14 amino acids. CDR1 and CDR2 (germline): LNHNV, YYDKDF (reference sequence). Trimming shortened V by 6 bases and J by 6 bases, and 15 bases separated the two germline ends. The CDR3 coding sequence is TGTGCCACCAGTCACCGGGACGCCCGTCAGCCCCAGCATTTT. As protein: CATSHRDARQPQHF.

The V and J genes are TRBV5-4 and TRBJ2-5, with D possibly being TRBD1 (6 bases). V was pared by 0 bases and J by 2 bases, with 11 bases between. This CDR3 region has 15 residues. Per the germline V gene, CDR1 is SGHNT and CDR2 is YYREEE (reference sequence). Here the CDR3 DNA reads TGTGCCAGCAGCTTGGGGGGGCCGAATCAAGAGACCCAGTACTTC. It encodes CASSLGGPNQETQYF.

This clonotype was counted ten times or more. This rearrangement joins TRBV20-1 to TRBJ1-2; 9 bases match TRBD1. The V gene's germline CDR1 is DFQATT and CDR2 SNEGSKA (reference sequence). Trimming at V came to 5 bases and at J to 6 bases, leaving 10 bases not matched to a gene. The CDR3 runs to 14 residues. Written as DNA, the CDR3 is TGCAGTGCTGTGGGACAGGGCCCCTTGGATGGCTACACCTTC. It yields the protein CSAVGQGPLDGYTF.

This clonotype was picked up many times. The chain employs TRBV20-1 and TRBJ1-2, with D hard to call. The CDR3 sequence is 13 residues long. Germline lookup yields CDR1 DFQATT and CDR2 SNEGSKA (reference sequence). The V gene lost 2 bases and the J gene lost 4 bases, with 11 bases spanning the gap. The CDR3 DNA reads as TGCAGTGCTAGAATGGCAAGGGTCTATGGCTACACCTTC. It codes for CSARMARVYGYTF.

This chain connects TRBV5-1 to TRBJ2-7; the D gene is possibly TRBD1 (6 bases). Trimming removed 3 bases from V and 11 bases from J, with 24 bases in between. In germline, CDR1 is SGHRS, CDR2 YFSETQ. This CDR3 is 15 amino acids long. The CDR3 DNA is TGCGCCAGCAGCTCGCGGTGGGGGCCCCTCTACTGCGAGTACTTC. This codes for CASSSRWGPLYCEYF.

This clonotype has a count of ten or more. V is TRBV15 and J is TRBJ1-1; a weak D match, TRBD1 (6 bases). The germline gives CDR1 LNHNV, CDR2 YYDKDF (reference sequence). The CDR3 covers 20 residues. Trimming removed 6 bases from V and 0 bases from J, with 29 bases in between. As DNA, the CDR3 is TGTGCCACCAGGCCAAGGGGACAAGAGGCTAGGTCCCTTTTGAACACTGAAGCTTTCTTT. Residues: CATRPRGQEARSLLNTEAFF.

This clonotype occurred many times. The J gene is TRBJ2-7, the V gene TRBV6-5; D not resolved. Germline V gene lookup returns CDR1 MNHEY and CDR2 SVGAGI. The V end lost 6 bases, the J end lost 3 bases, and 12 bases lay between the germline ends. The CDR3 extends over 13 amino acids. CDR3 sequence (DNA): TGTGCCAGCAGGTACGGACGGGTCTACGAGCAGTACTTC. Its translation is CASRYGRVYEQYF.

The chain employs TRBV24-1 and TRBJ2-5; 7 positions agree with TRBD2. This CDR3 is built from 14 residues. In germline, CDR1 is KGHDR, CDR2 SFDVKD. Trimming cost V 2 bases and J 5 bases; bases outside gene matches: 4. Here the CDR3 DNA reads TGTGCCACCAGTGATTGGGGGGAGGGGGAGACCCAGTACTTC. It translates to CATSDWGEGETQYF.

The table lists this clonotype with many counts. V and J are TRBV5-1 and TRBJ2-2; unclear D gene. CDR1 and CDR2 (germline): SGHRS, YFSETQ. The V and J ends lost 4 bases and 2 bases respectively, with 9 bases between them. The CDR3 extends over 14 amino acids. For the CDR3, the DNA is TGCGCCAGCAGCGCGCTGACAAACACCGGGGAGCTGTTTTTT. Translated: CASSALTNTGELFF.

At least ten counts were recorded for this clonotype. This chain uses TRBV12-3 or TRBV12-4 with TRBJ2-7; possible D gene TRBD2, 6 bases. Trimming shortened V by 4 bases and J by 3 bases, and 16 bases separated the two germline ends. The CDR3 runs 15 residues. The CDR3 nucleotides are TGTGCCAGCAGTTCAATAGCGGACCCTTACTACGAGCAGTACTTC. Translating it yields CASSSIADPYYEQYF.

This clonotype was detected many times. The chain recombines TRBV20-1 with TRBJ2-5; D could derive from TRBD1 or TRBD2 (5 bases each). This CDR3 has 14 amino acids. Germline V gives CDR1 DFQATT, CDR2 SNEGSKA (reference sequence). V dropped 2 bases and J dropped 2 bases, with 12 bases sitting between them. The DNA for the CDR3 is TGCAGTGCTAGAAAATCCGGGGCTCAAGAGACCCAGTACTTC. Translating gives CSARKSGAQETQYF.

The table lists this clonotype with many counts. The CDR3 carries no conserved terminal phenylalanine or tryptophan, so it likely arises from a read error. V is TRBV7-3 and J is TRBJ2-5; D ambiguous. The V and J ends lost 5 bases and 4 bases respectively, with 14 bases between them. The V gene's germline CDR1 is SGHTA and CDR2 FQGTGA. This CDR3 region has 14 residues. The DNA for the CDR3 is TGTGCCAGCAGCGTCCAAGGCGTCGGAGAGACCCAGTACCTC. Translating gives CASSVQGVGETQYL.